Here is one T cell receptor (beta chain) with its context. This sample stems from a study of CD8 T cells in Susac syndrome. High-throughput TCR beta sequencing covered peripheral CD8+ and CD4+ T cells. TEMRA cells underwent FACS enrichment and CD8+ and CD4+ T cells underwent negative isolation. RNA amounts of roughly 0.5 to 1 ug underwent reverse transcription with random hexamers. Coverage of TCR beta CDR3 amplification by immunoSEQ multiplex PCR extended to 54 Vbeta and 13 Jbeta. TCRdb processed the immunoSEQ multiplex PCR reads anew with MiXCR; each CDR3 protein has one entry. The sample has 120,000 or so distinct CDR3 sequences; about 95% are singletons. The germline gives CDR1 SGHRS, CDR2 YFSETQ. V lost 2 bases and J lost 1; bases outside the gene matches: 3. The CDR3 spans 15 residues.

The genes are TRBV5-1 and TRBJ2-3; TRBD2 aligns across 8 bases. The source is a human donor in good health. The sequenced material came from CD4+ T cells from PBMCs. The CDR3 loop is CASSLTTSGTDTQYF. The CDR3 DNA reads as TGCGCCAGCAGCTTAACGACTAGCGGCACAGATACGCAGTATTTT.